This TCR beta chain was recovered during a study of T cells in Graves' hyperthyroidism and ophthalmopathy. Overall study results and limits: Ophthalmopathy, which appeared later, was predicted by the model a median 6.5 months before onset. Most expanded thyroid clonotypes above 0.001 recurred in blood.

Diagnosis relied on clinical symptoms, serum thyroxine and TRAb, thyroid ultrasound and orbital computed tomography. RNA transcripts yielded amplified TCR beta CDR3 regions. First-round RT-PCR targeting the TCR CDR3 was performed with the HTBI primer set. TCRdb reprocessed the multiplex PCR reads via MiXCR and lists one record per CDR3 protein. Of about 510,000 distinct CDR3 sequences in the sample, approximately 49% were seen once. Germline loops: CDR1 MNHEY, CDR2 SVGAGI. Trimming left V 2 bases short and J 2 bases short, with 10 bases between. The CDR3 runs to 15 residues. This clonotype was seen repeatedly, ten times or more. Its antigen is as yet unknown.

This receptor was identified in an adult woman with Graves' disease, either hyperthyroidism or ophthalmopathy (not recorded which). The sample consisted of peripheral blood or thyroid tissue (not recorded which). The V and J genes are TRBV6-5 and TRBJ1-5; perhaps TRBD1 as D (5 bases). Here the CDR3 reads CASSYDSTGNQPQHF. The CDR3 DNA is TGTGCCAGCAGTTACGACAGTACGGGCAATCAGCCCCAGCATTTT.